The 17 T cell receptor beta chains below all came from one sample that was sequenced in a study of T-cell memory formation after mild COVID-19. Each CDR3 protein is one row after TCRdb ran MiXCR on the 5' RACE reads. The data contain 200,000 or so distinct CDR3 sequences, 18% of them singletons. The sequenced sample was PBMCs or a T cell subset sorted from them (not recorded which). All receptors come from an adult woman who had mild COVID-19 (a few samples of this study predate the infection). Cell type and time point are not known.

A note on this clonotype: Its ends do not fully match the called genes, so a read error is possible. The chain has TRBV3-1 and TRBJ2-2; D uncertain. The CDR3 has 16 residues. Germline lookup yields CDR1 LGHDT and CDR2 YNNKEL (reference sequence). DNA for the CDR3: TGTGCCAGCAGCCCGCCGGCCGGAATGAACGCCGGGGAGCTGTTTTTT. This gives the protein CASSPPAGMNAGELFF. Using reference TRBV3-1 and TRBJ2-2 for the parts outside the CDR3, the full variable domain is DTAVSQTPKYLVTQMGNDKSIKCEQNLGHDTMYWYKQDSKKFLKIMFSYNNKELIINETVPNRFSPKSPDKAHLNLHINSLELGDSAVYFCASSPPAGMNAGELFFGEGSRLTVL.

The V gene is TRBV2, the J gene TRBJ2-7, with 8 bases matching TRBD2. With V trimmed by 3 bases and J by 3 bases, 4 bases remained unmatched. CDR3 size: 14 residues. CDR1 SNHLY and CDR2 FYNNEI come from the germline V gene. The chain's CDR3 is CASSESGGLYEQYF. In nucleotides, the CDR3 is TGTGCCAGCAGTGAGTCGGGGGGGCTCTACGAGCAGTACTTC.

This clonotype is a singleton in its sample. The V call is TRBV7-9, the J call TRBJ1-1; TRBD1 is a possible D gene (5 bases). Trimming cost V 1 base and J 7 bases, with 7 bases left between them. The V gene's germline CDR1 is SEHNR and CDR2 FQNEAQ (reference sequence). The CDR3 is 12 amino acids. The CDR3 loop reads CASSLDRFEAFF. The CDR3 bases are TGTGCCAGCAGCTTAGACAGGTTTGAAGCTTTCTTT. The variable domain in full, completed from reference TRBV7-9 and TRBJ1-1, reads DTGVSQNPRHKITKRGQNVTFRCDPISEHNRLYWYRQTLGQGPEFLTYFQNEAQLEKSRLLSDRFSAERPKGSFSTLEIQRTEQGDSAMYLCASSLDRFEAFFGQGTRLTVV.

This clonotype has more than one count but fewer than ten. The V and J genes are TRBV4-3 and TRBJ1-1, with a possible D match to TRBD1 (5 bases). Germline-derived CDR1 and CDR2 are LGHNA and YSLEER. V gave up 0 bases and J gave up 3 bases, with 8 bases separating them. The CDR3 runs 14 residues. The CDR3: CASSQDKGHTEAFF. The DNA of the CDR3 is TGCGCCAGCAGCCAAGATAAGGGGCACACTGAAGCTTTCTTT.

The chain has TRBV7-9 and TRBJ2-3, with 14 bases aligning to TRBD2. The CDR3 runs to 17 residues. With 5 bases clipped from V and 0 bases from J, the junction kept 4 bases outside the gene matches. Germline V gene data show CDR1 as SEHNR and CDR2 as FQNEAQ (reference sequence). The DNA for the CDR3 is TGTGCCAGCAGCCGAGGGACTAGCGGGGGAAGCACAGATACGCAGTATTTT. This encodes CASSRGTSGGSTDTQYF.

This clonotype occurred a few times. The rearrangement joins TRBV15 to TRBJ2-7; 9 bases line up with TRBD1. The germline V gene encodes CDR1 LNHNV and CDR2 YYDKDF (reference sequence). V dropped 5 bases and J dropped 2; count of bases not matched to a gene: 4. The CDR3 runs to 14 residues. The CDR3 DNA sequence: TGTGCCACCAGCCCGAGGACAGGGGCCTACGAGCAGTACTTC. Translated: CATSPRTGAYEQYF.

This clonotype was seen many times. The CDR3 is CASSLDGGFSGNTIYF. The CDR3 coding sequence is TGTGCCAGCAGCTTGGACGGAGGGTTCTCTGGAAACACCATATATTTT. The chain combines TRBV7-2 with TRBJ1-3; unclear D gene. The germline gives CDR1 SGHTA, CDR2 FQGNSA. Between the trimmed V and J ends, which lost 3 bases and 0 bases, there was a span of 12 bases. The length of the CDR3 is 16 residues.

CDR3 sequence (DNA): TGTGCCAGCAGTTCCCCGGGACTAGCGGACTACGAGCAGTACTTC. As protein: CASSSPGLADYEQYF. This chain connects TRBV27 to TRBJ2-7, with 11 bases matching TRBD2. This CDR3 spans 15 amino acids. In germline, CDR1 is MNHEY, CDR2 SMNVEV (reference sequence). J was trimmed by 3 bases and V by 4 bases; bases with no gene match: 5.

V gene TRBV7-8 combines with J gene TRBJ2-3; TRBD2 aligns across 13 bases. V lost 1 base, J lost 0 bases, and 4 bases stayed unmatched. There are 18 residues in the CDR3. Looked up from germline, CDR1 is SGHVS and CDR2 is FQNEAQ. In DNA, the CDR3 is TGTGCCAGCAGCTTAGGACTAGCGGGGGGCCCTAGCACAGATACGCAGTATTTT. It encodes CASSLGLAGGPSTDTQYF.

The genes are TRBV12-3 or TRBV12-4 and TRBJ1-1; perhaps TRBD1 as D (6 bases). This CDR3 has 15 amino acids. V dropped 2 bases and J dropped 5 bases, with 15 bases sitting between them. For the CDR3, the DNA is TGTGCCAGCAGTTTACAGGGGTTGGGTTTAACTGAAGCTTTCTTT. Protein: CASSLQGLGLTEAFF.

Many counts were recorded for this clonotype. The chain is built from TRBV6-5 and TRBJ2-1, with D uncertain. V shed 4 bases and J shed 9 bases, with 13 bases lying between them. Germline V CDR1 and CDR2: MNHEY, SVGAGI. This CDR3 has 13 amino acids. DNA of the CDR3: TGTGCCAGCAGTTCCAGCCTGGGGTTTGAGCAGTTCTTC. As protein: CASSSSLGFEQFF.

In this sample, this clonotype turned up many times. The chain links TRBV12-3 or TRBV12-4 to TRBJ2-5; 8 bases line up with TRBD1. CDR3 length: 15 amino acids. J was trimmed by 4 bases and V by 4 bases; bases with no gene match: 8. CDR3 sequence (DNA): TGTGCCAGCAGTTACCGACAGGGGCCCTCAGAGACCCAGTACTTC. Translating gives CASSYRQGPSETQYF.

This clonotype came up once. The rearrangement uses TRBV7-3 and TRBJ2-6, with D possibly being TRBD1 (5 bases). Germline CDR1 SGHTA, CDR2 FQGTGA. The ends were cut back, 5 bases at V and 0 bases at J, with 17 bases in the middle. This CDR3 is built from 18 residues. The DNA for the CDR3 is TGTGCCAGCAGCCCGTCTGGGGCGGCCCCCTCTGGGGCCAACGTCCTGACTTTC. As protein: CASSPSGAAPSGANVLTF.

The chain uses TRBV4-3 and TRBJ1-2; no clear D gene. The CDR3 consists of 15 residues. Trimming took 3 bases from V and 3 from J, leaving 14 bases between them. CDR1 is LGHNA and CDR2 is YSLEER in the germline V gene. The CDR3: CASSHDTTRYYGYTF. The CDR3 nucleotides read TGCGCCAGCAGCCATGATACAACCAGGTACTATGGCTACACCTTC.

The DNA of the CDR3 is TGTGCCAGCAGCCAAGAACAACGACGCGGTCAAGAGACCCAGTACTTC. As protein: CASSQEQRRGQETQYF. This sequence joins TRBV4-2 and TRBJ2-5; D call uncertain. Germline V gene data show CDR1 as LGHNA and CDR2 as YNFKEQ. V was cut by 0 bases and J by 2 bases, with 13 bases left in between. The CDR3 loop spans 16 amino acids.

The table lists this clonotype with many counts. J is TRBJ2-1 and V is TRBV28; no firm D call. The CDR3 consists of 15 residues. V lost 6 bases and J 4 bases, leaving 16 bases between the germline ends. Per the germline V gene, CDR1 is MDHEN and CDR2 is SYDVKM. The CDR3 coding sequence is TGTGCCAGCAGGCCCCATCCGGCAGGATACAATGAGCAGTTCTTC. Translated: CASRPHPAGYNEQFF.

The chain recombines TRBV7-8 with TRBJ2-7, with 7 bases aligning to TRBD1. The CDR3 covers 16 residues. V lost 4 bases and J lost 7; bases outside the gene matches: 16. The germline gives CDR1 SGHVS, CDR2 FQNEAQ. CDR3 DNA sequence: TGTGCCAGCAGCTCTCGCCCGACAGGGCGTTTAAGGGAGCAGTACTTC. Translated, it gives CASSSRPTGRLREQYF. The full variable domain, completed using reference TRBV7-8 and TRBJ2-7, is GAGVSQSPRYKVAKRGQDVALRCDPISGHVSLFWYQQALGQGPEFLTYFQNEAQLDKSGLPSDRFFAERPEGSVSTLKIQRTQQEDSAVYLCASSSRPTGRLREQYFGPGTRLTVT.